This T cell receptor beta chain was recovered during a study of blood T cell repertoires in COVID-19. TCRdb keeps only in-frame clones here, not all; method: immunoSEQ multiplex PCR. Among 150,000 to 200,000 clones listed, around 83% were seen once. Trimming removed 7 bases from V and 2 bases from J; junction bases left unmatched: 2. Per the germline V gene, CDR1 is SNHLY and CDR2 is FYNNEI. The CDR3 has 13 amino acids. Sequenced material: PBMCs or T cells enriched from blood (not recorded which). The source is a woman between 45 and 65 years old in a cohort exposed to, infected with or recovered from COVID-19 (not recorded which). This chain joins TRBV2 and TRBJ1-5, with 7 positions matching TRBD1. Written as DNA, the CDR3 is TGTGCCAGCAACAGGGGCGGCAATCAGCCCCAGCATTTT. Translation gives CASNRGGNQPQHF.